The subject of this entry is one T cell receptor beta chain. This CDR3 is 15 amino acids long. Germline-derived CDR1 and CDR2 are MNHNY and SVGAGI (reference sequence). Losses at the gene ends were 5 bases for V and 3 bases for J; bases not matched to a gene: 6. This entry is derived from a study of PD-1 blockade in classical Hodgkin lymphoma. With no exception, relapse followed autologous stem cell transplantation in all patients, and brentuximab vedotin exposure varied. TCRdb's table, derived via immunoSEQ multiplex PCR, lists solely in-frame clones and lacks some. The sample consists of roughly 41,000 clones, around nine tenths of them appearing once.

Sequenced material: peripheral blood mononuclear cells (PBMCs), taken before the second cycle of nivolumab. The chain joins TRBV6-6 to TRBJ1-4, with 7 bases matching TRBD1. This clonotype originated in a human donor with classical Hodgkin lymphoma. Here the CDR3 reads CASSKTGEPNEKLFF. As DNA, the CDR3 is TGTGCCAGCAGTAAAACAGGGGAACCTAATGAAAAACTGTTTTTT.